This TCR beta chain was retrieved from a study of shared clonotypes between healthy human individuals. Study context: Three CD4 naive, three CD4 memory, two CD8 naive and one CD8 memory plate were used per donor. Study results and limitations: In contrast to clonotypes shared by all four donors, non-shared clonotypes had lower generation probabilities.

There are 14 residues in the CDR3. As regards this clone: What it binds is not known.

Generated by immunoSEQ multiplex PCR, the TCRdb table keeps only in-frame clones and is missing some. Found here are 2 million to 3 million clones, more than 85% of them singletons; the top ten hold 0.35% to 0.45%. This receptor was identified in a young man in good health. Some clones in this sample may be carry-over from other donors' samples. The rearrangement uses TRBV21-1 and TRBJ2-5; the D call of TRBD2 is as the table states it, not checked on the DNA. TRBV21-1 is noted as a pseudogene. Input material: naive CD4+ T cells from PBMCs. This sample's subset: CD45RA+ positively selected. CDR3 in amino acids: CASSKGDGLLPQYF. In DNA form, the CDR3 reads TGTGCCAGCAGCAAAGGTGATGGACTATTACCGCAGTACTTC.